These T cell receptor beta chains were read from a single sample in a study of CD8 T cells in ankylosing spondylitis. TCRdb independently ran MiXCR on the 5' RACE reads; one entry per CDR3 protein. Here the sample spans about 500,000 distinct CDR3 sequences, under 5.5% being singletons. The source material was blood, either unsorted or a sorted T cell fraction (not recorded which). The receptors were sampled from a male donor with ankylosing spondylitis. The CDR3 runs from the conserved cysteine through the conserved F or W. Fields, in order: clone size, CDR3 length, J gene, D gene, V gene, CDR3 protein, CDR3 DNA. The D gene is left open where the match is weak. The size entry is marked missing in some rows and otherwise reads once, few, many or a size class.

>many|16|TRBJ2-3|-|TRBV4-3
CASSQGDPGGTDTQYF
TGCGCCAGCAGCCAAGGGGACCCAGGGGGCACAGATACGCAGTATTTT
>many|15|TRBJ1-5|-|TRBV12-3/TRBV12-4
CASSFAGHSNQPQHF
TGTGCCAGCAGTTTTGCCGGGCACAGCAATCAGCCCCAGCATTTT
>few|15|TRBJ2-7|TRBD1|TRBV7-2
CASSLQGALPYEQYF
TGTGCCAGCAGCTTACAGGGGGCGCTCCCCTACGAGCAGTACTTC
>many|12|TRBJ2-7|TRBD1|TRBV27
CASSHRGEEQYF
TGTGCCAGCAGTCACAGGGGAGAAGAGCAGTACTTC
>many|16|TRBJ2-2|TRBD2|TRBV20-1
CSAREVGGGNTGELFF
TGCAGTGCTAGAGAAGTCGGGGGGGGGAACACCGGGGAGCTGTTTTTT
>many|13|TRBJ2-7|-|TRBV5-1
CASSFARADEQYF
TGCGCCAGCAGCTTCGCCAGGGCGGACGAGCAGTACTTC
>many|15|TRBJ2-1|-|TRBV12-3/TRBV12-4
CASSLSPTALNEQFF
TGTGCCAGCAGTTTAAGTCCCACAGCGTTAAATGAGCAGTTCTTC
>many|15|TRBJ2-2|TRBD2|TRBV28
CASKAGGANTGELFF
TGTGCCAGCAAAGCGGGGGGGGCGAACACCGGGGAGCTGTTTTTT
>many|14|TRBJ1-1|-|TRBV5-1
CASSQRSPQGKAFF
TGCGCCAGCAGCCAACGATCCCCCCAGGGAAAAGCTTTCTTT
>many|12|TRBJ2-7|-|TRBV29-1
CSAIFLSYEQYF
TGCAGCGCCATTTTCCTCTCTTACGAGCAGTACTTC
>many|16|TRBJ1-4|TRBD1|TRBV5-1
CASSFGDRGQGEKLFF
TGCGCCAGCAGCTTCGGGGACAGGGGGCAGGGAGAAAAACTGTTTTTT
>many|12|TRBJ2-5|-|TRBV29-1
CSTTQGGETQYF
TGCAGCACTACACAGGGCGGGGAGACCCAGTACTTC
>many|16|TRBJ2-1|TRBD2|TRBV5-1
CASSPTSGTSYNEQFF
TGCGCCAGCAGCCCGACTAGCGGAACGAGCTACAATGAGCAGTTCTTC
>many|13|TRBJ1-1|TRBD1|TRBV7-9
CASSTGQGTEAFF
TGTGCCAGCAGCACCGGACAGGGCACTGAAGCTTTCTTT
>many|15|TRBJ2-1|-|TRBV9
CASNPGPTGYNEQFF
TGTGCCAGCAACCCTGGGCCCACAGGCTACAATGAGCAGTTCTTC
>many|14|TRBJ1-3|-|TRBV27
CASSLFGSGNTIYF
TGTGCCAGCAGTTTATTTGGATCCGGAAACACCATATATTTT
>many|12|TRBJ2-3|-|TRBV12-3/TRBV12-4
CASSLAFDTQYF
TGTGCCAGCAGTTTAGCTTTCGATACGCAGTATTTT
>many|14|TRBJ2-7|-|TRBV5-1
CASSLVNAAYEQYF
TGCGCCAGCAGCTTGGTCAATGCCGCCTACGAGCAGTACTTC
>many|14|TRBJ2-2|-|TRBV12-3/TRBV12-4
CASSPSETAGELFF
TGTGCCAGCAGCCCCTCTGAAACCGCCGGGGAGCTGTTTTTT
>many|11|TRBJ2-7|-|TRBV6-1
CASSVTYEQYF
TGTGCCAGCAGTGTAACCTACGAGCAGTACTTC
>-|17|TRBJ2-2|TRBD1|TRBV7-9
CASSSLGGGLNTGELFF
TGTGCCAGCAGCTCCTTAGGGGGCGGCCTAAACACCGGGGAGCTGTTTTTT
>many|16|TRBJ2-1|-|TRBV25-1
CASSEFNSNSYNEQFF
TGTGCCAGCAGTGAATTCAACAGTAACTCCTACAATGAGCAGTTCTTC
>many|13|TRBJ2-7|-|TRBV14
CASSHLVRGFLYF
TGTGCCAGCAGCCACCTCGTTAGGGGGTTTCTGTACTTC
>many|14|TRBJ2-7|-|TRBV4-2
CASSQGRDLNEQYF
TGTGCCAGCAGCCAAGGCCGGGACCTCAACGAGCAGTACTTC
>many|15|TRBJ2-5|TRBD2|TRBV4-2
CASSQVRLAGETQYF
TGTGCCAGCAGCCAAGTCAGACTAGCGGGAGAGACCCAGTACTTC
>few|18|TRBJ2-1|TRBD2|TRBV24-1
CATSDLGVAGVHRNEQFF
TGTGCCACCAGTGATTTAGGAGTAGCGGGGGTTCATCGAAATGAGCAGTTCTTC
>many|14|TRBJ1-2|-|TRBV2
CASMVIRGTYGYTF
TGTGCCAGCATGGTGATAAGGGGCACCTATGGCTACACCTTC
>many|14|TRBJ1-4|TRBD1|TRBV27
CASSPDRVYEKLFF
TGTGCCAGCAGCCCGGACAGGGTTTACGAAAAACTGTTTTTT
>-|17|TRBJ2-6|-|TRBV5-1
CASRQRGGLTGANVLTF
TGCGCCAGCAGACAGAGGGGGGGACTAACTGGGGCCAACGTCCTGACTTTC